The clone carrying this T cell receptor beta chain has a single count. What it binds is not known. TCRdb's table, derived via immunoSEQ multiplex PCR, lists solely in-frame clones and lacks some. The data show about 20,000 clones, with approximately 79% seen just once and 3.2% held by the top ten. Trimming pared 5 bases from V and 5 bases from J, leaving 25 bases between. Germline V gene sequence: CDR1 MNHEY, CDR2 SMNVEV (reference sequence). The CDR3 runs to 17 residues. CFSE-labeled sorted T cells met regulatory or mature dendritic cells for roughly 5 days. This entry belongs to a study of regulatory dendritic cells for organ transplantation. Background on the study: On day 6, the dendritic cells were exposed to LPS. Findings of the study overall: Regulatory dendritic cells appeared to expand memory CD8+ clones less than mature ones.

The gene calls are TRBV27 and TRBJ2-7, with D possibly being TRBD2 (9 bases). The sequencing sample was made of memory CD4+ T cells from blood cultured with regulatory dendritic cells. The subset was: CD45RO+ memory T cells. This clonotype was obtained from a human donor in good health. The CDR3 DNA is TGTGCCAGCAGTACCCGACAGGGGAGGGGACTAGCCCACGAGCAGTACTTC. Residues: CASSTRQGRGLAHEQYF.